The rows below give T cell receptor beta chains drawn from one sample of a study of T cell repertoires in cytomegalovirus infection. One entry per CDR3 protein results from TCRdb running MiXCR on the reads. The sample has approximately 910,000 distinct CDR3 sequences, 31% seen once. No antigens are known for them. Material: cultured CD8+ T cells from PBMCs, obtained from culture after CMV antigen stimulation. These receptors all stem from a human donor in good health (CMV status not recorded). Some clones in this sample may be carry-over from other donors' samples. Both conserved end residues are part of each CDR3. D genes are given only for firm matches. Clone size is given for some rows only: seen once, a few or many times, or a class if the clone is expanded.

abundance,d_gene,j_gene,v_gene,CDR3aa,CDR3nt
NA,TRBD1,TRBJ1-5,TRBV6-2/TRBV6-3,CASSYGTETYQPQHF,TGTGCCAGCAGTTACGGGACAGAGACCTATCAGCCCCAGCATTTT
NA,NA,TRBJ1-5,TRBV5-8,CASSRGRINNQPQHF,TGTGCCAGCAGCCGGGGACGGATCAACAATCAGCCCCAGCATTTT
many,NA,TRBJ2-5,TRBV7-6,CASSLEAGSETQYF,TGTGCCAGCAGCTTAGAGGCAGGGAGCGAGACCCAGTACTTC
few,NA,TRBJ1-5,TRBV15,CATSREGGRGEPQHF,TGTGCCACCAGCAGAGAGGGGGGTCGGGGCGAGCCCCAGCATTTT
NA,TRBD1,TRBJ1-1,TRBV27,CASTQGQGPAFF,TGTGCCAGCACCCAGGGACAGGGTCCAGCTTTCTTT
few,TRBD2,TRBJ2-1,TRBV12-3/TRBV12-4,CASSPRGGRYNEQFF,TGTGCCAGCAGTCCGCGGGGGGGCCGTTACAATGAGCAGTTCTTC
NA,NA,TRBJ1-2,TRBV25-1,CASSDLGSPYGYTF,TGTGCCAGCAGTGATCTGGGCTCTCCCTATGGCTACACCTTC
NA,NA,TRBJ2-2,TRBV23-1,CASSPTGSHTGELFF,TGCGCCAGCAGTCCTACGGGCAGTCACACCGGGGAGCTGTTTTTT
many,NA,TRBJ2-1,TRBV9,CASSVGDYNEQFF,TGTGCCAGCAGTGTGGGGGACTACAATGAGCAGTTCTTC
NA,NA,TRBJ2-1,TRBV14,CASSNRGSLGQFF,TGTGCCAGCAGCAATCGAGGTAGTTTGGGGCAGTTCTTC
NA,NA,TRBJ1-2,TRBV12-5,CASGQALNYGYTF,TGTGCTAGTGGTCAGGCCTTAAACTATGGCTACACCTTC
NA,NA,TRBJ1-5,TRBV2,CASSDAEMGNQPQHF,TGTGCCAGCAGTGACGCAGAGATGGGCAATCAGCCCCAGCATTTT
many,NA,TRBJ2-5,TRBV7-9,CASSPEWTTGWAQYF,TGTGCCAGCAGCCCAGAATGGACCACGGGATGGGCCCAGTACTTC
few,TRBD1,TRBJ1-5,TRBV2,CASSKGQAEFPQHF,TGTGCCAGCAGTAAGGGACAGGCCGAATTCCCCCAGCATTTT
few,NA,TRBJ1-2,TRBV12-3/TRBV12-4,CASSFIQGGGYTF,TGTGCCAGCAGTTTCATACAGGGCGGCGGCTACACCTTC
few,NA,TRBJ1-4,TRBV7-9,CASSLRSSNEKLFF,TGTGCCAGCAGCTTAAGGTCCTCTAATGAAAAACTGTTTTTT
NA,NA,TRBJ2-6,TRBV10-3,CAIRQGTSGANVLTF,TGTGCCATCAGGCAGGGAACTTCTGGGGCCAACGTCCTGACTTTC
NA,NA,TRBJ2-2,TRBV6-4,CASSDRLTGELFF,TGTGCCAGCAGTGACAGGCTTACCGGGGAGCTGTTTTTT
many,NA,TRBJ2-1,TRBV7-8,CASSLISRLLNEQFF,TGTGCCAGCAGCTTAATCTCCAGGCTCTTAAATGAGCAGTTCTTC
few,NA,TRBJ2-5,TRBV28,CASSFSGDGETQYF,TGTGCCAGCAGTTTCTCGGGGGATGGGGAGACCCAGTACTTC
NA,NA,TRBJ1-2,TRBV29-1,CSVESGPGYTF,TGCAGCGTTGAGTCGGGGCCTGGCTACACCTTC
NA,NA,TRBJ1-3,TRBV7-6,CAGSLFGTGNTIYF,TGTGCCGGCAGCTTATTTGGGACTGGAAACACCATATATTTT
NA,TRBD1,TRBJ1-5,TRBV19,CAGGTGKQPQHF,TGTGCCGGCGGGACAGGGAAACAGCCCCAGCATTTT